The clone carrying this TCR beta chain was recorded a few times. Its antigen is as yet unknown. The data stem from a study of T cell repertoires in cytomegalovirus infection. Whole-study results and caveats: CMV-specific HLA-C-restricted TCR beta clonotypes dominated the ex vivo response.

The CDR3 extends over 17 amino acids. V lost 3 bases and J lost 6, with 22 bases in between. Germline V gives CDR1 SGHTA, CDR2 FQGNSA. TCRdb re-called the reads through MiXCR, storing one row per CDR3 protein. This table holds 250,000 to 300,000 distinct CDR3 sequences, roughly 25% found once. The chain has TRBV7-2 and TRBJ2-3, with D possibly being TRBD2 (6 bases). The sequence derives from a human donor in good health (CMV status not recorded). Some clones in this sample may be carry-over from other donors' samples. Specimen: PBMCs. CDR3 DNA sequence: TGTGCCAGCAGCTTCTCCCGGAGTAGCGGCCCAGGGGATACGCAGTATTTT. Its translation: CASSFSRSSGPGDTQYF.